This T cell receptor (beta chain) appears in the sequencing data of a study of control samples from healthy donors and cancer patients. The V gene lost 5 bases and the J gene lost 0 bases, with 14 bases spanning the gap. The CDR3 has 17 amino acids. Germline CDR1 and CDR2: SEHNR and FQNEAQ (reference sequence). Profiled with immunoSEQ multiplex PCR; TCRdb holds only in-frame clones, not every one. The profile shows approximately 100,000 clones, just under 95% of them singletons. Sequencing was done on a sample of blood. The rearrangement joins TRBV7-9 to TRBJ2-6, with D perhaps being TRBD1 or TRBD2 (5 bases each). This receptor was taken from a human donor in good health. The donor label of this sample is uncertain. The CDR3 DNA sequence: TGTGCCAGCAGCCCAGGGACGGATAGCTCTGGGGCCAACGTCCTGACTTTC. Protein sequence: CASSPGTDSSGANVLTF.